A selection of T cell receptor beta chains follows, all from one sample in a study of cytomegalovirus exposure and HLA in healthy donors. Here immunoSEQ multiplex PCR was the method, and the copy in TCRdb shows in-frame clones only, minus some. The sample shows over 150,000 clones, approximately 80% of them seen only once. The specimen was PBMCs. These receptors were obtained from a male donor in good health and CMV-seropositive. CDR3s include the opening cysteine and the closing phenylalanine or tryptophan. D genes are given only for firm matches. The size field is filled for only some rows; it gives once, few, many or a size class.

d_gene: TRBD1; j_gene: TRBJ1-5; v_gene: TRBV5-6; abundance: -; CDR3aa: CASSFGQGSQPQHF; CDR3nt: TGTGCCAGCAGCTTTGGACAGGGTTCGCAGCCCCAGCATTTT
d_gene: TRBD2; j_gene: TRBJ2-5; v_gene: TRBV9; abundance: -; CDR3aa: CASSASGKTKETQYF; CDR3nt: TGTGCCAGCAGCGCGAGCGGGAAAACAAAAGAGACCCAGTACTTC
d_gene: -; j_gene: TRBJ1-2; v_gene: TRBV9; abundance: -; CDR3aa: CASTQGVGYGYTF; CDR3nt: TGTGCCAGCACGCAAGGGGTGGGCTATGGCTACACCTTC
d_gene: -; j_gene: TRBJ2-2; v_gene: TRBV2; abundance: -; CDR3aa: CASSEVPFGELFF; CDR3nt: TGTGCCAGCAGCGAGGTCCCTTTCGGGGAGCTGTTTTTT
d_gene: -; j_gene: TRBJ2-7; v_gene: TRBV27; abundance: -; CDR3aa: CASSPSVGSSYEQYF; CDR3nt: TGTGCCAGCAGCCCCTCTGTTGGGAGCTCCTACGAGCAGTACTTC
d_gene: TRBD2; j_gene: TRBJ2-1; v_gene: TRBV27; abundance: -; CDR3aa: CASSEEAGGPNEQFF; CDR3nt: TGTGCCAGCAGTGAAGAAGCGGGGGGGCCCAATGAGCAGTTCTTC
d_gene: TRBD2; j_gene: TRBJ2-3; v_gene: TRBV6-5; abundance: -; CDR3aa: CASRGAGGGADTQYF; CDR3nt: TGTGCCAGCAGGGGGGCGGGGGGGGGCGCAGATACGCAGTATTTT
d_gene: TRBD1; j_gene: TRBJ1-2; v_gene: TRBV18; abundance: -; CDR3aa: CASSSQGALNYGYTF; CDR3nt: TGTGCCAGCTCATCCCAGGGGGCGCTTAACTATGGCTACACCTTC
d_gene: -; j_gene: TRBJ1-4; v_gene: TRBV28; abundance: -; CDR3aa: CASSFFGGTNEKLFF; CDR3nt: TGTGCCAGCAGTTTCTTCGGGGGGACTAATGAAAAACTGTTTTTT
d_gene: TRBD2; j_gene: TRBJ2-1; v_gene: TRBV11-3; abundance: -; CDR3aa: CASSLTHSGTREQFF; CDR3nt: TGTGCCAGCAGCTTAACCCATTCCGGGACTAGAGAGCAGTTCTTC
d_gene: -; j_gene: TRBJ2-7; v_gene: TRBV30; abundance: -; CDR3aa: CAWGHYEQYF; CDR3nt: TGTGCCTGGGGCCACTACGAGCAGTACTTC
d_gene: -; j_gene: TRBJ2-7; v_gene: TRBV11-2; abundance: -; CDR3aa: CASWGGREQYF; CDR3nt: TGTGCCAGCTGGGGGGGGCGTGAGCAGTACTTC
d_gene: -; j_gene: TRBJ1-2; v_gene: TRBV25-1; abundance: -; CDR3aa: CASQGPSRGGYTF; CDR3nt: TGTGCCAGCCAAGGACCGTCCCGGGGTGGCTACACCTTC
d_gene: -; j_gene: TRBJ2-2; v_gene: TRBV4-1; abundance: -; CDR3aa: CASSRSDTNTGELFF; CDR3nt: TGCGCCAGCAGCCGGTCGGACACTAACACCGGGGAGCTGTTTTTT
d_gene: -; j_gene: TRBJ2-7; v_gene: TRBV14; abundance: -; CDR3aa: CASSQGPEGEQYF; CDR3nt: TGTGCCAGCAGCCAAGGGCCCGAGGGCGAGCAGTACTTC
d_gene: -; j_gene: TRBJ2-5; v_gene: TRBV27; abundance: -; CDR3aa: CASSLQTGVQETQYF; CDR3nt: TGTGCCAGCAGTTTACAAACAGGCGTCCAAGAGACCCAGTACTTC
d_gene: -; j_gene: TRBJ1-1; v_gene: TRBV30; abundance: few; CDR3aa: CAWSGGHFNTEAFF; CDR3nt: TGTGCCTGGAGTGGGGGACATTTTAACACTGAAGCTTTCTTT
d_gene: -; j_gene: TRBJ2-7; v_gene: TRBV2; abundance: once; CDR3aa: CASRRGTTYSYEQYF; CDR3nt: TGTGCCAGCAGGAGGGGGACAACTTACTCCTACGAGCAGTACTTC
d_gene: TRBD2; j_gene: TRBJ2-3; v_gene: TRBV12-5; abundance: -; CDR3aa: CASGPGGGNTQYF; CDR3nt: TGTGCTAGTGGTCCTGGGGGGGGAAATACGCAGTATTTT
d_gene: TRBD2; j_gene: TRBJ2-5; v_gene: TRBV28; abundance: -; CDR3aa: CASSLGLAGGMQETQYF; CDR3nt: TGTGCCAGCAGTTTGGGACTAGCGGGGGGCATGCAAGAGACCCAGTACTTC
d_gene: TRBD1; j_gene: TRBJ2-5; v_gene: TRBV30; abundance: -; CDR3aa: CAWTPGTASIETQYF; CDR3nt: TGTGCCTGGACCCCCGGGACAGCTTCAATCGAGACCCAGTACTTC
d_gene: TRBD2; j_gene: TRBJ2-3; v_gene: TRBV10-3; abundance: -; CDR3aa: CAISLFDGVGGDYTSTDTQYF; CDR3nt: TGTGCCATCAGCCTCTTCGACGGGGTGGGGGGGGACTACACTAGCACAGATACGCAGTATTTT
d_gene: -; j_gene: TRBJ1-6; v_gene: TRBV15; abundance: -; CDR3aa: CATSPQGSAPLHF; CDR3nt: TGTGCCACCAGCCCCCAGGGGTCGGCACCCCTCCACTTT
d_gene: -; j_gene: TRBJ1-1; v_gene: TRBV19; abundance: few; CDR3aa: CASSLTENTEAFF; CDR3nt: TGTGCCAGTAGTTTGACAGAGAACACTGAAGCTTTCTTT
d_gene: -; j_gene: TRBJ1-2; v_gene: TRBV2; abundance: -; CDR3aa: CASDREFYGYTF; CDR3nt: TGTGCCAGCGATCGCGAGTTTTATGGCTACACCTTC
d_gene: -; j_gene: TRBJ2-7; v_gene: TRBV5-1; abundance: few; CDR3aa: CASSFRQTSYEQYF; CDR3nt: TGCGCCAGCAGCTTCCGACAGACCTCCTACGAGCAGTACTTC
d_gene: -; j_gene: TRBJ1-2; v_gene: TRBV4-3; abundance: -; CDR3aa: CASSQDLHSPRGYTF; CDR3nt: TGCGCCAGCAGCCAAGATTTACACAGCCCCAGGGGCTACACCTTC
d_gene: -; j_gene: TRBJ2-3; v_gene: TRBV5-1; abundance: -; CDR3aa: CASSRTRGARDTQYF; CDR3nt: TGCGCCAGCAGCCGGACTAGGGGGGCACGGGATACGCAGTATTTT
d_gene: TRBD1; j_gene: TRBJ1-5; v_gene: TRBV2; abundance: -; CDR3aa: CASRGDRLSPNQPQHF; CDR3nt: TGTGCCAGCAGGGGGGACAGGTTAAGCCCCAATCAGCCCCAGCATTTT
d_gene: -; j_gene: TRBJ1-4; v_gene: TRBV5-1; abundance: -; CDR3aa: CASSLAREGEKLFF; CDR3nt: TGCGCCAGCAGCTTGGCCAGGGAAGGCGAAAAACTGTTTTTT
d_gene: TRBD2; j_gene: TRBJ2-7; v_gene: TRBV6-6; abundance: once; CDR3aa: CASSYQLAGGLYEQYF; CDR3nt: TGTGCCAGCAGTTACCAACTAGCGGGGGGATTATACGAGCAGTACTTC
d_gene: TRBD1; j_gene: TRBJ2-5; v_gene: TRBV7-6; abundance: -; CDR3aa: CASSLAAGQGQETQYF; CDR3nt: TGTGCCAGCAGCTTGGCCGCGGGACAGGGACAAGAGACCCAGTACTTC
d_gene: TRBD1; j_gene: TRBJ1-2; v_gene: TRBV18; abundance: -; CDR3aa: CASSPSGGAGGYTF; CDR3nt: TGTGCCAGCTCACCTTCAGGGGGCGCGGGTGGCTACACCTTC
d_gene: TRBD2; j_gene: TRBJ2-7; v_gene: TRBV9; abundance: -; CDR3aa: CASSVGSGGYEQYF; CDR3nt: TGTGCCAGCAGCGTCGGTAGCGGGGGCTACGAGCAGTACTTC
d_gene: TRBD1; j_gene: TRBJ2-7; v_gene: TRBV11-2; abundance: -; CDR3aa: CASSGRGEQYF; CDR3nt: TGTGCCAGCAGCGGCAGGGGGGAGCAGTACTTC
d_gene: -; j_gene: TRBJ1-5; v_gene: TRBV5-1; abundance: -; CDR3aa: CASSSSGEAHQPQHF; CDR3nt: TGCGCCAGTTCCTCTTCAGGGGAAGCGCATCAGCCCCAGCATTTT
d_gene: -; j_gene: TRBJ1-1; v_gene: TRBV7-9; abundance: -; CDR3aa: CASSLGTRNTEAFF; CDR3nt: TGTGCCAGCAGCTTAGGTACCAGGAACACTGAAGCTTTCTTT
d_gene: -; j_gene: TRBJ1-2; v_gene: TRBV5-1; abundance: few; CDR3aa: CASSPGGDSYGYTF; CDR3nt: TGCGCCAGCAGCCCCGGGGGGGACTCCTATGGCTACACCTTC
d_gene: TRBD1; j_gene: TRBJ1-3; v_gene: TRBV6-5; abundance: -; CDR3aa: CASRDTGGSGNTIYF; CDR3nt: TGTGCCAGCAGGGATACAGGGGGCTCTGGAAACACCATATATTTT
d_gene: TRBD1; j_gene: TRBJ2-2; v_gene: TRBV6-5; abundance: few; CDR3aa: CASSRDRAGTGELFF; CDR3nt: TGTGCCAGCAGCCGGGACAGGGCGGGGACCGGGGAGCTGTTTTTT
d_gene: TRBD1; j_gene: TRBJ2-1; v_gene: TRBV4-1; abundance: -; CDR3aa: CASSQDPTGDGPYNEQFF; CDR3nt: TGCGCCAGCAGCCAAGACCCAACAGGGGATGGCCCCTACAATGAGCAGTTCTTC
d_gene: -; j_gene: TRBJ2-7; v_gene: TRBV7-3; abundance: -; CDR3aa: CASSLRLGGAYEQYF; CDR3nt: TGTGCCAGCAGCTTAAGGCTAGGTGGAGCCTACGAGCAGTACTTC
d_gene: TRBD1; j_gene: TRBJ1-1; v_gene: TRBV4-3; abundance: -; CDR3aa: CASSQDRGYNTEAFF; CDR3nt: TGCGCCAGCAGCCAGGACAGGGGCTATAACACTGAAGCTTTCTTT
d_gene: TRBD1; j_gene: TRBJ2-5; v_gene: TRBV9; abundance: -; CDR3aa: CASSQTGMGETQYF; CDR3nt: TGTGCCAGCAGCCAGACAGGGATGGGGGAGACCCAGTACTTC
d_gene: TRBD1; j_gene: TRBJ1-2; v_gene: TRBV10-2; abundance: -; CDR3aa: CASSDFGRGRGYTF; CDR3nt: TGCGCCAGCAGTGATTTCGGCAGGGGGCGTGGCTACACCTTC
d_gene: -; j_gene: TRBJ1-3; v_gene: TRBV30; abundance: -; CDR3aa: CAWSRGRGNTIYF; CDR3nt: TGTGCCTGGAGTAGAGGGCGCGGAAACACCATATATTTT
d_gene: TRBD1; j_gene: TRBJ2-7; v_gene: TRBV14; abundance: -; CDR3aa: CASSQDRGSWGEQYF; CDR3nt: TGTGCCAGCAGCCAAGACAGGGGGAGTTGGGGCGAGCAGTACTTC
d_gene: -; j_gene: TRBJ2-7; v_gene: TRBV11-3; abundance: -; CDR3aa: CASSPKTGKAYEQYF; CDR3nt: TGTGCCAGCAGCCCTAAAACAGGGAAAGCCTACGAGCAGTACTTC